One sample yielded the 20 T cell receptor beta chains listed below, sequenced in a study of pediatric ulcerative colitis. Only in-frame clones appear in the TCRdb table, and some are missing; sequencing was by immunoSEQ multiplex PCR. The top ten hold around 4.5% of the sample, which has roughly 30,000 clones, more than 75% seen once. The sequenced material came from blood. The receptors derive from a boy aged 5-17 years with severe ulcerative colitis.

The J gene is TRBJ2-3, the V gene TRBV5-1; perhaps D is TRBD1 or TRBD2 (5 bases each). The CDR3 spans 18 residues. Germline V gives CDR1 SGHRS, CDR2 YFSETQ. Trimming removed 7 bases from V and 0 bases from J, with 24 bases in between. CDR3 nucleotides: TGCGCCAGCCGTCTTGGACACCAAGGTGGGGGTAGCACAGATACGCAGTATTTT. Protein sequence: CASRLGHQGGGSTDTQYF.

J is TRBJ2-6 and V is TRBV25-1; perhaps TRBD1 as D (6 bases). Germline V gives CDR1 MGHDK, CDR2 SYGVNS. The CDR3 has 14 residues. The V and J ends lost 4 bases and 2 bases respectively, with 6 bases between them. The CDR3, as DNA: TGTGCCAGCAGTGCAGGGGCTGGGGCCAACGTCCTGACTTTC. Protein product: CASSAGAGANVLTF.

CDR3 protein: CASSPRRDPRSGNTIYF. The CDR3, as DNA: TGTGCCAGCAGCCCACGACGGGACCCCCGGTCTGGAAACACCATATATTTT. The genes are TRBV7-8 and TRBJ1-3; the D gene is possibly TRBD1 (5 bases). Trimming left V 5 bases short and J 1 base short, with 18 bases between. Germline values: CDR1 SGHVS, CDR2 FQNEAQ. There are 17 residues in the CDR3.

Here the CDR3 reads CATSRVPRKQFF. Written as DNA, the CDR3 is TGTGCCACCAGCAGAGTACCCCGTAAGCAGTTCTTC. The chain uses TRBV15 and TRBJ2-1; D is uncertain. V lost 1 base to trimming and J lost 11 bases, with 9 bases between them. This CDR3 spans 12 amino acids. CDR1 LNHNV and CDR2 YYDKDF come from the germline V gene (reference sequence).

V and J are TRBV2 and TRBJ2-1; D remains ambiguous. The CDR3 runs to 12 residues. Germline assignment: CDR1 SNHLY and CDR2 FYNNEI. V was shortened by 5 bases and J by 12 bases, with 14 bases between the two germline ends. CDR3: CASSSLVIPQFF. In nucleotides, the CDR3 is TGTGCCAGCAGTTCGCTAGTAATCCCGCAGTTCTTC.

The CDR3 is CASSHTSGGNTGELFF. The CDR3 nucleotides read TGCGCCAGCAGCCACACAAGCGGGGGGAACACCGGGGAGCTGTTTTTT. This chain connects TRBV4-1 to TRBJ2-2; 8 bases are shared with TRBD2. The trim removed 3 bases at V and 1 base at J, leaving 4 bases unmatched. There are 16 residues in the CDR3. Germline-derived CDR1 and CDR2 are MGHRA and YSYEKL.

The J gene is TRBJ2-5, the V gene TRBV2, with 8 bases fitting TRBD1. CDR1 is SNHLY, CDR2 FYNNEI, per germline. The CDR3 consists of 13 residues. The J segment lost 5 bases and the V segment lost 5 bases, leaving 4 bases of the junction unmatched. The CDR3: CASSRTGWETQYF. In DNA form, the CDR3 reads TGTGCCAGCAGTCGGACAGGGTGGGAGACCCAGTACTTC.

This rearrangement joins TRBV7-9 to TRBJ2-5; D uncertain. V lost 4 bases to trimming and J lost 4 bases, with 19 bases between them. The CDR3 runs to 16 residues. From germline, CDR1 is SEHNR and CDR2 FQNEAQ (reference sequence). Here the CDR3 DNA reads TGTGCCAGCAGCTCCAACCCGTTGACCTACAGAGAGACCCAGTACTTC. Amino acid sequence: CASSSNPLTYRETQYF.

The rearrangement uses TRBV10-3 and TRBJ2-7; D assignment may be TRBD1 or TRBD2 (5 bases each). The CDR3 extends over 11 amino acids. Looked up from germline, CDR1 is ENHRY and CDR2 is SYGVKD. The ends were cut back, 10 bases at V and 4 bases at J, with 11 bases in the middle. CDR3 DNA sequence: TGTGCCACCAAAGGGACGTACGAGCAGTACTTC. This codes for CATKGTYEQYF.

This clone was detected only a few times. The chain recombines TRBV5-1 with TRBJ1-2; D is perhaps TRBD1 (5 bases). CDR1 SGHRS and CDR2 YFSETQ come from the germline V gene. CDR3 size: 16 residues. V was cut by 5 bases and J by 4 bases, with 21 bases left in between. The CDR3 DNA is TGCGCCAGCAGACCCGGCGGGGCCTATAACCCCTATGGCTACACCTTC. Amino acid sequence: CASRPGGAYNPYGYTF.

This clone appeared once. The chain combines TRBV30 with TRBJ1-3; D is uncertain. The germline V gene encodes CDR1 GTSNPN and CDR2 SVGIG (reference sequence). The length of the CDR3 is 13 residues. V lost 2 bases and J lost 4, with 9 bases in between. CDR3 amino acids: CAWSNSYGNTIYF. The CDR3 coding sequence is TGTGCCTGGAGTAATAGTTACGGAAACACCATATATTTT.

CDR3 nucleotide sequence: TGTGCCAGTAGCGGGGAAACAAGAACCGGGGAGCTGTTTTTT. It encodes CASSGETRTGELFF. The rearrangement joins TRBV19 to TRBJ2-2, with TRBD2 as a possible D gene (5 bases). Trimming left V 6 bases short and J 5 bases short, with 13 bases between. CDR1 is LNHDA, CDR2 SQIVND, per germline (reference sequence). CDR3 size: 14 residues.

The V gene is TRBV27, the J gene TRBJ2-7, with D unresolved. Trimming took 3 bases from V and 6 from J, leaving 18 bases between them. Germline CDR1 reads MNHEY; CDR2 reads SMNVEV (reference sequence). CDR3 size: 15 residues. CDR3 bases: TGTGCCAGCAGTTTTGGTCCCAATCCCTTCGGCGAGCAGTACTTC. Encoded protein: CASSFGPNPFGEQYF.

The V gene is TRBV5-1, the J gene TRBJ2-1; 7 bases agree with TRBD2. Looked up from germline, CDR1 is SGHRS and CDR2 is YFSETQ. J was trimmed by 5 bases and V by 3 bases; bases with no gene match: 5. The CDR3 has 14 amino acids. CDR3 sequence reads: CASSSFGTNNEQFF. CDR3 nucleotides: TGCGCCAGCAGCTCCTTTGGGACTAACAATGAGCAGTTCTTC.

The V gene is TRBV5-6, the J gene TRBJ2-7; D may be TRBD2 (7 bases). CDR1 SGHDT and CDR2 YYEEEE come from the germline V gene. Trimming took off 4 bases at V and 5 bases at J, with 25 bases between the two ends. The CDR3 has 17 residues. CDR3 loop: CASSPPALQGGNHEQYF. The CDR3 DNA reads TGTGCCAGCAGCCCCCCGGCCCTACAGGGAGGGAATCACGAGCAGTACTTC.

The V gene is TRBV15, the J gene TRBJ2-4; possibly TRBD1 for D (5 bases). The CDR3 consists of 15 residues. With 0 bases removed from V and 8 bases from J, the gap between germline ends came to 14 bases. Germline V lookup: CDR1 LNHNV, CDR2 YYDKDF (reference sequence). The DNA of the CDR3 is TGTGCCACCAGCAGAGATGGGCAGGGCAGGGACATTCAGTACTTC. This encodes CATSRDGQGRDIQYF.

CDR3 loop: CASSPKGGLASDTQYF. The CDR3 bases are TGTGCCAGCAGCCCAAAAGGGGGACTAGCATCAGATACGCAGTATTTT. V gene TRBV7-3 combines with J gene TRBJ2-3, with 9 nucleotides matching TRBD2. This CDR3 is 16 amino acids long. The trim removed 5 bases at V and 4 bases at J, leaving 10 bases unmatched. CDR1 is SGHTA and CDR2 is FQGTGA in the germline V gene.

CDR3 residues: CASRGAGRGYGYTF. Here the CDR3 DNA reads TGTGCCAGCAGGGGGGCGGGCAGGGGCTATGGCTACACCTTC. The V and J genes are TRBV5-4 and TRBJ1-2; D is perhaps TRBD1 (6 bases). Germline CDR1 and CDR2: SGHNT and YYREEE (reference sequence). The V and J ends lost 5 bases and 4 bases respectively, with 15 bases between them. The CDR3 runs 14 residues.

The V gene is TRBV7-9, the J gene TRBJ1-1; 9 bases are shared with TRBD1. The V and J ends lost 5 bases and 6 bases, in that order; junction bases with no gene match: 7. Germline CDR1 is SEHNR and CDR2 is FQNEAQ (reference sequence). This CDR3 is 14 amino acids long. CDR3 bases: TGTGCCAGCAGCGCACAGGGGGCAACAGCTGAAGCTTTCTTT. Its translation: CASSAQGATAEAFF. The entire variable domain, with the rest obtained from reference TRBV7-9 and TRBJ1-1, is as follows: DTGVSQNPRHKITKRGQNVTFRCDPISEHNRLYWYRQTLGQGPEFLTYFQNEAQLEKSRLLSDRFSAERPKGSFSTLEIQRTEQGDSAMYLCASSAQGATAEAFFGQGTRLTVV.

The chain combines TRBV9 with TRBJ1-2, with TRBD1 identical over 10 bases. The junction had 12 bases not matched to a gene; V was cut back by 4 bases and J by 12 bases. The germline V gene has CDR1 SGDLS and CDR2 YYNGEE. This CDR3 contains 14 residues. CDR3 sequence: CASSFTGTGDLHTF. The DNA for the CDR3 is TGTGCCAGCAGCTTTACCGGGACAGGGGACTTACACACCTTC.